This TCR beta chain originates from a study of cytomegalovirus exposure and HLA in healthy donors. On the study more broadly: The 95 to 150 validation repertoires and the roughly 680 first-cohort repertoires shared a platform, a later analysis reported. Study outcomes and limitations: Among TCR sequences, most were rare, though some public TCRs appeared in many donors.

This clone is a singleton in its sample. Its specificity is not known. Germline V CDR1 and CDR2: SGHAT, FQNNGV. Trimming shortened V by 3 bases and J by 0 bases, and 7 bases separated the two germline ends. The CDR3 is 14 amino acids. This table comes from immunoSEQ multiplex PCR, and its TCRdb copy is limited to in-frame clones, with some not included. The data hold approximately 160,000 clones, with roughly 90% observed a single time. The chain employs TRBV11-2 and TRBJ2-3, with unresolved D. The source material was PBMCs. The clonotype originates from a man aged 18-30 years in good health and CMV-seropositive. The CDR3 region has the DNA TGTGCCAGCAGCTTGGGCACAAGCACAGATACGCAGTATTTT. This sequence encodes CASSLGTSTDTQYF.